This is a list of T cell receptor beta chains from one sample in a study of T cells in tuberculosis. Produced via immunoSEQ multiplex PCR; TCRdb's table is partial and in-frame only. The sample yields 24,000 or so clones, less than 97% seen once. The sequencing input was PBMCs. These receptor sequences come from a donor aged 10 to 29 with latent tuberculosis or without tuberculosis infection. Both conserved end residues are part of each CDR3. Fields, in order: J gene, V gene, D gene, clone size, CDR3 length, CDR3 DNA, CDR3 protein. The D gene is left open where the match is weak. The size field is filled for only some rows; it gives once, few, many or a size class.

>TRBJ2-1|TRBV18|TRBD1|.|14
TGTGCCAGCTTCCGACAGGGGGCTTACAATGAGCAGTTCTTC
CASFRQGAYNEQFF
>TRBJ2-1|TRBV5-1|.|.|16
TGCGCCAGCAGCTTGGCAGAGCGACAGTTTTACAATGAGCAGTTCTTC
CASSLAERQFYNEQFF
>TRBJ2-6|TRBV7-2|.|.|16
TGTGCCAGCACCCAGTTCAGGGGCTCTGGGGCCAACGTCCTGACTTTC
CASTQFRGSGANVLTF
>TRBJ2-3|TRBV4-1|.|.|16
TGCGCCAGCAGCCAAGTGACAGGATCTAGCACAGATACGCAGTATTTT
CASSQVTGSSTDTQYF
>TRBJ2-3|TRBV5-1|.|.|14
TGCGCCAGCAGCTTGATGCAGATCACAGATACGCAGTATTTT
CASSLMQITDTQYF
>TRBJ2-3|TRBV5-1|.|.|14
TGCGCCAGCAGCTTGGGGGGGCGGCGGGATACGCAGTATTTT
CASSLGGRRDTQYF
>TRBJ1-1|TRBV5-1|.|.|14
TGCGCCAGCAGCTTGGCCGGCGGAAACACTGAAGCTTTCTTT
CASSLAGGNTEAFF
>TRBJ1-5|TRBV5-4|TRBD1|.|15
TGTGCCAGCAGCTTGGACAGGGGGAAAAATCAGCCCCAGCATTTT
CASSLDRGKNQPQHF
>TRBJ1-2|TRBV12-5|TRBD1|.|15
TGTGCTAGTGGCTTGGGACAGGGGACCCGCTATGGCTACACCTTC
CASGLGQGTRYGYTF
>TRBJ2-5|TRBV27|.|.|13
TGTGCCAGCAGGTATACAGTGACGGAGACCCAGTACTTC
CASRYTVTETQYF
>TRBJ2-7|TRBV5-1|.|.|16
TGCGCCAGCAGCCTTGGACTTTCGGTACTCTCCTACGAGCAGTACTTC
CASSLGLSVLSYEQYF
>TRBJ2-2|TRBV6-1|TRBD2|.|15
TGTGCCAGCAGGCTAGCGGGGGAGAACACCGGGGAGCTGTTTTTT
CASRLAGENTGELFF
>TRBJ1-1|TRBV11-2|.|.|16
TGTGCCAGCAGCTTAGACCCTAACAGTAAGTTTAGTGAAGCTTTCTTT
CASSLDPNSKFSEAFF
>TRBJ2-1|TRBV6-1|.|.|15
TGTGCCAGCAGTGATATAGGGGGTTTATACAATGAGCAGTTCTTC
CASSDIGGLYNEQFF
>TRBJ2-7|TRBV19|TRBD1|once|13
TGTGCCAGTAGTATCACAGGGGCATACGAGCAGTACTTC
CASSITGAYEQYF
>TRBJ1-5|TRBV6-1|TRBD1|.|15
TGTGCCAGCAGTGAATTACAGGGGGGAGGGCAGCCCCAGCATTTT
CASSELQGGGQPQHF
>TRBJ2-4|TRBV2|.|.|13
TGTGCCAGCATCTATCCCGGGAAGGACATTCAGTACTTC
CASIYPGKDIQYF
>TRBJ2-6|TRBV11-3|.|.|15
TGTGCCAGCAGCTTACGGAGCTCTGGGGCCAACGTCCTGACTTTC
CASSLRSSGANVLTF
>TRBJ2-3|TRBV5-1|.|.|14
TGCGCCAGCAGCTTCCGCGGGATGACAGATACGCAGTATTTT
CASSFRGMTDTQYF
>TRBJ1-3|TRBV2|TRBD1|.|15
TGTGCCAGCAGAAAACAGGGGGTTGCTGGAAACACCATATATTTT
CASRKQGVAGNTIYF